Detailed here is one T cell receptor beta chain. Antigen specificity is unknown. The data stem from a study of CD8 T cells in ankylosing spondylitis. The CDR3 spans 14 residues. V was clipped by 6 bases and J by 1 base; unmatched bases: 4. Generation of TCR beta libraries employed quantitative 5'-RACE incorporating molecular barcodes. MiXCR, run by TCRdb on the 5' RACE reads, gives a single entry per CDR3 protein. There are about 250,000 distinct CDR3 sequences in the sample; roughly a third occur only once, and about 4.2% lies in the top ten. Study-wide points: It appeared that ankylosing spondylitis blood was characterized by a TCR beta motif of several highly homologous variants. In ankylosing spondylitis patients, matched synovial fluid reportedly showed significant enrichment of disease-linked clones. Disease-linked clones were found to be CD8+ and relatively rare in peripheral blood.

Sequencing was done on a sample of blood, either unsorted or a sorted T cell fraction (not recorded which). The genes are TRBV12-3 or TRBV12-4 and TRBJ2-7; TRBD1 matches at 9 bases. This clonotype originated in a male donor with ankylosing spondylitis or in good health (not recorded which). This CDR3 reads CASRGQGVSYEQYF. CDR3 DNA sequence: TGTGCCAGCAGGGGACAGGGAGTATCCTACGAGCAGTACTTC.